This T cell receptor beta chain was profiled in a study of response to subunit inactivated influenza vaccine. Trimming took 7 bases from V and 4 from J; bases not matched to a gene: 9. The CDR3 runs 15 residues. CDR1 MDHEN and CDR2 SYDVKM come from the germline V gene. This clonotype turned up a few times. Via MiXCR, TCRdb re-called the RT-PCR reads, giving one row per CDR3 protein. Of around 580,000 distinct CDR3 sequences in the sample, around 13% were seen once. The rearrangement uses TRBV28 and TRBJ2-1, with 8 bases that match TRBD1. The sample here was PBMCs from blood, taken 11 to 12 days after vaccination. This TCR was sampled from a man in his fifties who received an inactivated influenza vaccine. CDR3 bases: TGTGCCAGCACGGTGACAGGGGTATCGTACAATGAGCAGTTCTTC. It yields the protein CASTVTGVSYNEQFF.